The rows below give T cell receptor beta chains drawn from one sample of a study of T cells in Graves' hyperthyroidism and ophthalmopathy. TCRdb re-called the multiplex PCR reads with MiXCR, one entry per CDR3 protein. Of a few hundred thousand distinct CDR3 sequences in the sample, about 13% were seen once. The specimen sequenced was blood. These receptors all stem from a woman younger than 35 with Graves' hyperthyroidism. The CDR3 runs from the conserved cysteine through the conserved F or W. D genes are given only for firm matches. Clone size is stated in some rows and not others, as once, few, many or a class when expanded.

d_gene	abundance	v_gene	j_gene	CDR3nt	CDR3aa
.	many	TRBV28	TRBJ1-1	TGTGCCAGCAGCAGACTACAGGGAGAAGCTTTCTTT	CASSRLQGEAFF
TRBD1	once	TRBV6-1	TRBJ2-4	TGTGCCAGCAGTGTCCACCTACAGGGGGCAGGGGACATTCAGTACTTC	CASSVHLQGAGDIQYF
TRBD1	few	TRBV11-3	TRBJ1-1	TGTGCCAGCAGTTACGAGTGGGACAGTTCACGGTGGAACACTGAAGCTTTCTTT	CASSYEWDSSRWNTEAFF
.	.	TRBV30	TRBJ1-1	TGTGCCTGGAGTCCCCGTTTTCAGGGGATAGGTGAAGCTTTCTTT	CAWSPRFQGIGEAFF
.	many	TRBV5-1	TRBJ1-1	TGCGCCAGCAGCTTAGGGACCCAGATCACTGAAGCTTTCTTT	CASSLGTQITEAFF
TRBD2	many	TRBV5-6	TRBJ2-1	TGTGCCAGCATCCCCCCCGGGACTAGCGGGACGGTTGAGCAGTTCTTC	CASIPPGTSGTVEQFF
.	few	TRBV14	TRBJ2-7	TGTGCCAGCAGCCAAGGGCGCGGTCGGATTTACGAGCAGTACTTC	CASSQGRGRIYEQYF
TRBD1	few	TRBV27	TRBJ1-2	TGTGCCAGCAGTTTCGGGACAGGGGGCCTCTATGGCTACACCTTC	CASSFGTGGLYGYTF
TRBD1	.	TRBV6-1	TRBJ1-4	TGTGCCAGCAGTTGGACAGGGGAGCAAGCTAATGAAAAACTGTTTTTT	CASSWTGEQANEKLFF
.	many	TRBV28	TRBJ1-1	TGTGCCAGCAAAGTTACGGGGTATACTGAAGCTTTCTTT	CASKVTGYTEAFF
TRBD2	many	TRBV20-1	TRBJ2-5	TGCAGTGCTAGGACTAGCGGGAGGGAGACCCAGTACTTC	CSARTSGRETQYF
.	few	TRBV7-2	TRBJ1-1	TGTGCCAGCAGCCGCCAGGCCGAACATCTTACTGAAGCTTTCTTT	CASSRQAEHLTEAFF
.	few	TRBV6-1	TRBJ2-2	TGTGCCAGCAGCCTGAGACTAGATGTCGGGGAGCTGTTTTTT	CASSLRLDVGELFF
TRBD1	.	TRBV6-2/TRBV6-3	TRBJ2-7	TGTGCCAGCAGCTATGCAGGGGGTTTCCGGGACGAGCAGTACTTC	CASSYAGGFRDEQYF
.	.	TRBV19	TRBJ2-5	TGTGCCAGTAGTATTTTGGGGGGCGTTCGGAAGACCCAGTACTTC	CASSILGGVRKTQYF
.	many	TRBV28	TRBJ2-3	TGTGCCAGCAGACGGTCTCCGGCAGATACGCAGTATTTT	CASRRSPADTQYF
.	many	TRBV20-1	TRBJ2-1	TGCAGTGCTAGGAGGGGGTACAATGAGCAGTTCTTC	CSARRGYNEQFF
.	many	TRBV6-1	TRBJ2-3	TGTGCCAGCAGTGAAATGAGGGTAGATACGCAGTATTTT	CASSEMRVDTQYF
.	few	TRBV5-1	TRBJ2-1	TGCGCCAGCAGCTTCGGGACAAAATACAATGAGCAGTTCTTC	CASSFGTKYNEQFF
.	.	TRBV5-1	TRBJ2-2	TGCGCCAGCAGCTTGGTACAGGGTGTCGGGGAGCTGTTTTTT	CASSLVQGVGELFF
.	few	TRBV15	TRBJ1-2	TGTGCCACCAGCAGAGACAGGGAGAGTGGCTACACCTTC	CATSRDRESGYTF
TRBD2	many	TRBV7-9	TRBJ2-1	TGTGCCAGCAGTCGAACTAGCGGGAGAGGGGACAATGAGCAGTTCTTC	CASSRTSGRGDNEQFF
TRBD1	many	TRBV9	TRBJ2-1	TGTGCCAGCAGCGTCCGGGACAGCCCCTACAATGAGCAGTTCTTC	CASSVRDSPYNEQFF
TRBD1	.	TRBV4-1	TRBJ1-1	TGCGCCAGCATATCTAGGGGGCGCGGAACTGAAGCTTTCTTT	CASISRGRGTEAFF
.	few	TRBV7-9	TRBJ2-3	TGTGCCAGCAGCTTGGGGTACCCTAGCACAGATACGCAGTATTTT	CASSLGYPSTDTQYF
TRBD1	few	TRBV20-1	TRBJ1-5	TGCAGTGCGGGCCGGGACAGCGTAAATCAGCCCCAGCATTTT	CSAGRDSVNQPQHF
TRBD1	.	TRBV19	TRBJ2-2	TGTGCCAGTTCAGGCCCAGGGACAGGGGTCGTAGGGGAGCTGTTTTTT	CASSGPGTGVVGELFF
TRBD2	.	TRBV10-3	TRBJ2-6	TGTGCCATCAGTGAGTCGGAACGGGGAGGGCGCTCTGGGGCCAACGTCCTGACTTTC	CAISESERGGRSGANVLTF
.	many	TRBV28	TRBJ2-3	TGTGCCAGCAGTAACGACGGGAGCACAGATACGCAGTATTTT	CASSNDGSTDTQYF
.	many	TRBV6-1	TRBJ2-3	TGTGCCAGCAGCGACAGGGATCGGGAGACAGATACGCAGTATTTT	CASSDRDRETDTQYF
TRBD2	many	TRBV10-3	TRBJ2-1	TGTGCCATCAGTGTTGGGGGAGGGATCAATGAGCAGTTCTTC	CAISVGGGINEQFF
.	few	TRBV7-3	TRBJ2-3	TGTGCCAGCAGCTTAAAGGGGAGTTACACAGATACGCAGTATTTT	CASSLKGSYTDTQYF
.	many	TRBV27	TRBJ2-3	TGTGCCAGCAGTTTAACGGTGGGGGGAAGCACAGATACGCAGTATTTT	CASSLTVGGSTDTQYF
.	.	TRBV11-3	TRBJ2-1	TGTGCCAGCAGCTTAGGGGGCGGATTCTACAATAAGCAGTTCTTC	CASSLGGGFYNKQFF
.	few	TRBV19	TRBJ1-1	TGTGCCAGCAACTTGCAGGAGGGCATGAACACTGAAGCTTTCTTT	CASNLQEGMNTEAFF
.	few	TRBV19	TRBJ1-3	TGTGCCAGTAGTATCGACTCTGGAAACACCATATATTTT	CASSIDSGNTIYF
.	many	TRBV5-8	TRBJ2-1	TGTGCCAGCAGCTTCGTGGCAGGGCTGAGCAATGAGCAGTTCTTC	CASSFVAGLSNEQFF
TRBD1	many	TRBV28	TRBJ1-5	TGTGCCAGCTCACAGGGGGGTAGCAATCAGCCCCAGCATTTT	CASSQGGSNQPQHF
.	many	TRBV27	TRBJ1-1	TGTGCCAGCAGACACCGGGGGGCAGGGGTTTACCTGGACACTGAAGCTTTCTTT	CASRHRGAGVYLDTEAFF
.	.	TRBV5-5	TRBJ2-5	TGTGCCAGCAGCGAGGGGGTATCGGGAGAGACCCAGTACTTC	CASSEGVSGETQYF
.	many	TRBV5-6	TRBJ2-7	TGTGCCAGCAGCTTGCCAGGGGACTACGAGCAGTACTTC	CASSLPGDYEQYF
.	many	TRBV20-1	TRBJ1-1	TGCAGTGCTAGTAGGGGCCCTGAAGCTTTCTTT	CSASRGPEAFF
.	many	TRBV11-1	TRBJ2-3	TGTGCCAGCAGCCATGGGGGTGGCAGAAACACAGATACGCAGTATTTT	CASSHGGGRNTDTQYF
.	.	TRBV7-8	TRBJ2-5	TGTGCCAGCAGCCCGTGGGGCCCGGTGGGGTACTTC	CASSPWGPVGYF
.	.	TRBV20-1	TRBJ2-3	TGCAGTGCTTTGGTGGGGGGAGGTGCCGCGGATACGCAGTATTTT	CSALVGGGAADTQYF
.	.	TRBV29-1	TRBJ2-7	TGCAGCGTTGGACGGAAGCTCTCCTACAATGAGCAGTACTTC	CSVGRKLSYNEQYF
.	many	TRBV28	TRBJ2-1	TGTGCCAGCGGGACCGCAGGGGTTCCGGGCAATGAGCAGTTCTTC	CASGTAGVPGNEQFF
.	many	TRBV2	TRBJ2-1	TGTGCCAGCAGTCGGCGCACCCGGGACAATGAGCAGTTCTTC	CASSRRTRDNEQFF
.	.	TRBV20-1	TRBJ2-1	TGCAGTGCTAGTGGGTTAGCCAGCACGCATGAGCAGTTCTTC	CSASGLASTHEQFF
.	many	TRBV3-1	TRBJ1-4	TGTGCCAGCAGCGCCGGAATTTATGAAAAACTGTTTTTT	CASSAGIYEKLFF
.	many	TRBV7-9	TRBJ2-1	TGTGCCAGCAGCCCACCGGGACTCTCCTACAATGAGCAGTTCTTC	CASSPPGLSYNEQFF
TRBD1	few	TRBV7-2	TRBJ2-1	TGTGCCAGCAGCTTAGCGGGACAGGGTAGGGGGAATGAGCAGTTCTTC	CASSLAGQGRGNEQFF
.	many	TRBV20-1	TRBJ1-5	TGCAGTGCTAGCGGCCTTCGAGGGAGCAATCAGCCCCAGCATTTT	CSASGLRGSNQPQHF
TRBD1	.	TRBV2	TRBJ1-2	TGTGCCAGCAGTGAAGCGGGACAGAGCTACTATGGCTACACCTTC	CASSEAGQSYYGYTF
TRBD2	few	TRBV4-1	TRBJ2-7	TGCGCCAGCAGCCCAAGCAGGCTAGCGGGGGCCTACGAGCAGTACTTC	CASSPSRLAGAYEQYF
.	many	TRBV18	TRBJ2-5	TGTGCCAGCTCACCCGGGGGAGGAGAGACCCAGTACTTC	CASSPGGGETQYF
.	few	TRBV19	TRBJ1-1	TGTGCCAGTATTGTTGGCAGGGCGGGGAAGGCTTTCTTT	CASIVGRAGKAFF
.	.	TRBV5-4	TRBJ1-1	TGTGCCAGCAGCCATACCAAACTCTTGGCTAGGGGTTCTGAAGCTTTCTTT	CASSHTKLLARGSEAFF